This section outlines one T cell receptor beta chain sequence together with its context. The table came from immunoSEQ multiplex PCR; TCRdb's copy has only in-frame clones and leaves some out. Of 84,000 or so clones in the sample, almost 98% were seen once. The data belong to a study of technical replicates of blood from several donors. This clonotype originated in a human donor in good health. Sequencing used T cells isolated from PBMCs.

CDR3 sequence (DNA): TGTGCCAGCAGTGAATTGGACGGACAGGGGATTTCTGGCTACACCTTC. The encoded protein is CASSELDGQGISGYTF. The chain combines TRBV6-1 with TRBJ1-2; 9 bases are shared with TRBD1. The CDR3 consists of 16 residues. The germline V gene encodes CDR1 MNHNS and CDR2 SASEGT. Losses at the gene ends were 2 bases for V and 7 bases for J; bases not matched to a gene: 11.